These 10 T cell receptor beta chains were sequenced from one sample in a study of blood T cell repertoires in COVID-19 (dated by TCRdb to the early 2020s). The library was produced with the immunoSEQ multiplex PCR assay. In its TCRdb copy, this immuneACCESS table keeps in-frame sequences only and misses some clones. Where compared with another copy, unresolved V genes explain less than half of these, and the others have no known cause. The sample profile shows under 200,000 clones; around nine tenths of them were found once. The leading ten clones occupy 3.7% of the sample. Specimen: peripheral blood. The origin of the receptors is a man aged 18 to 30 with active or convalescent COVID-19.

V is TRBV15 and J is TRBJ2-5; possibly TRBD2 for D (5 bases). Germline-derived CDR1 and CDR2 are LNHNV and YYDKDF (reference sequence). V was clipped by 1 base and J by 5 bases, with 14 bases between them. The CDR3 length is 15 residues. The CDR3 sequence: CATSRGVATTETQYF. The DNA of the CDR3 is TGTGCCACCAGCAGAGGGGTAGCGACCACGGAGACCCAGTACTTC.

V gene TRBV3-1 (or the pseudogene TRBV3-2) combines with J gene TRBJ2-1; 7 bases fit TRBD2. V was clipped by 2 bases and J by 6 bases; unmatched bases: 7. CDR1 is LGHDT, CDR2 YNNKEL, per germline (reference sequence). This CDR3 contains 15 residues. CDR3 residues: CASSQCGSYPNEQFF. CDR3 nucleotides: TGTGCCAGCAGCCAATGCGGGAGCTACCCCAATGAGCAGTTCTTC.

The chain couples TRBV2 to TRBJ2-7; 9 positions match TRBD1. Germline-derived CDR1 and CDR2 are SNHLY and FYNNEI. This CDR3 is 17 amino acids long. The junction had 7 bases not matched to a gene; V was cut back by 0 bases and J by 1 base. CDR3 in amino acids: CASSEAQRTGASYEQYV. CDR3 in DNA: TGTGCCAGCAGTGAAGCCCAACGGACAGGGGCGTCCTACGAGCAGTACGTC.

V is TRBV11-1 and J is TRBJ2-1; D gene uncertain. The V end lost 2 bases, the J end lost 10 bases, and 12 bases lay between the germline ends. CDR3 length equals 13 residues. Per germline, CDR1 SGHAT and CDR2 FQDESV (reference sequence). The CDR3 here is CASSLFQVWEQFF. The CDR3 DNA sequence: TGTGCCAGCAGCTTATTCCAGGTCTGGGAGCAGTTCTTC. The whole variable domain, filled in from reference TRBV11-1 and TRBJ2-1, reads EAEVAQSPRYKITEKSQAVAFWCDPISGHATLYWYRQILGQGPELLVQFQDESVVDDSQLPKDRFSAERLKGVDSTLKIQPAELGDSAMYLCASSLFQVWEQFFGPGTRLTVL.

The J gene is TRBJ2-1, the V gene TRBV7-3; TRBD2 agrees at 7 bases. Germline V lookup: CDR1 SGHTA, CDR2 FQGTGA. This CDR3 comprises 15 residues. V was clipped by 5 bases and J by 8 bases; unmatched bases: 12. In DNA, the CDR3 is TGTGCCAGCAGCCAGGTCGGCGGGAGTTTCGATGAGCAGTTCTTC. Translating it yields CASSQVGGSFDEQFF.

The chain is built from TRBV14 and TRBJ2-2, with TRBD2 matching 9 bases. The germline V gene encodes CDR1 SGHDN and CDR2 FVKESK. The CDR3 loop spans 16 amino acids. V was pared by 2 bases and J by 3 bases, with 4 bases of the junction left unmatched. The CDR3 sequence is CASSQRTSAYTGELFF. The DNA for the CDR3 is TGTGCCAGCAGCCAAAGGACTAGCGCGTACACCGGGGAGCTGTTTTTT.

This chain uses TRBV7-2 with TRBJ1-2; TRBD1 is a possible D gene (6 bases). V dropped 1 base and J dropped 3 bases, with 6 bases sitting between them. Per germline, CDR1 SGHTA and CDR2 FQGNSA. The CDR3 spans 13 residues. The CDR3 reads CASSLGGHYGYTF. In nucleotides, the CDR3 is TGTGCCAGCAGCTTAGGGGGGCACTATGGCTACACCTTC.

The rearrangement joins TRBV13 to TRBJ1-1; D is undetermined. V was shortened by 10 bases and J by 3 bases, with 15 bases between the two germline ends. The germline V gene has CDR1 PRHDT and CDR2 FYEKMQ (reference sequence). This CDR3 has 13 residues. The CDR3 bases are TGTGCCACCCGAGGAGGGTTGGACACTGAAGCTTTCTTT. This sequence encodes CATRGGLDTEAFF.

This chain connects TRBV28 to TRBJ1-3; D may be TRBD1 (6 bases). The CDR3 runs 15 residues. V was shortened by 2 bases and J by 1 base, with 9 bases between the two germline ends. Germline V gene sequence: CDR1 MDHEN, CDR2 SYDVKM. CDR3 DNA: TGTGCCAGCAGTTTAGGGGGGGCATCTGGAAACACCATATATTTT. Protein product: CASSLGGASGNTIYF.

As DNA, the CDR3 is TGTGCCAGCAGTCGGGAGACTGAAGCTTTCTTT. Amino acids: CASSRETEAFF. V gene TRBV6-2 or TRBV6-3 combines with J gene TRBJ1-1; no clear D gene. CDR3 length equals 11 residues. In germline, CDR1 is MNHEY, CDR2 SVGEGT. Trimming took 5 bases from V and 5 from J, leaving 6 bases between them.